The 15 T cell receptor beta chains below all came from one sample that was sequenced in a study of CD8 T cells in ankylosing spondylitis. Points from the study as a whole: Made up of under 10 highly homologous variants, a TCR beta motif appeared characteristic of ankylosing spondylitis blood.

TCRdb reprocessed the 5' RACE reads with MiXCR, giving one entry per CDR3 protein. The table has roughly 440,000 distinct CDR3 sequences, about a sixth seen once. Antigen specificity for these receptors is unknown. Sequenced: blood, either unsorted or a sorted T cell fraction (not recorded which). These TCRs come from a male donor with ankylosing spondylitis.

Many counts were recorded for this clonotype. The chain uses TRBV12-3 or TRBV12-4 and TRBJ1-5, with a weak D call TRBD1 (6 bases). The CDR3 is 14 residues long. V was shortened by 6 bases and J by 5 bases, with 14 bases between the two germline ends. CDR3 in amino acids: CASSAGGAHQPQHF. DNA of the CDR3: TGTGCCAGCAGCGCTGGGGGGGCCCATCAGCCCCAGCATTTT.

This clonotype has a handful of counts. The rearrangement joins TRBV20-1 to TRBJ2-7; TRBD2 agrees at 13 bases. J was trimmed by 0 bases and V by 2 bases; bases with no gene match: 10. Germline CDR1 and CDR2: DFQATT and SNEGSKA (reference sequence). The CDR3 consists of 18 residues. Written as DNA, the CDR3 is TGCAGTGCTAGAAAAGGGACTAGCGGGACCCACGTCTCCTACGAGCAGTACTTC. It is translated as CSARKGTSGTHVSYEQYF.

The CDR3 sequence: CASSDIGQGFGEAFF. CDR3 nucleotides: TGTGCCAGCAGTGATATAGGGCAGGGTTTTGGTGAAGCTTTCTTT. J is TRBJ1-1 and V is TRBV2; D is perhaps TRBD1 (5 bases). This CDR3 comprises 15 residues. V lost 3 bases and J lost 7, with 18 bases in between. Germline CDR1 is SNHLY and CDR2 is FYNNEI.

The gene calls are TRBV5-6 and TRBJ2-7; perhaps TRBD1 as D (6 bases). The CDR3 contains 14 residues. V lost 4 bases to trimming and J lost 4 bases, with 15 bases between them. CDR1 SGHDT and CDR2 YYEEEE come from the germline V gene. The CDR3 region is CASSLGGSRYEQYF. Here the CDR3 DNA reads TGTGCCAGCAGCCTAGGGGGAAGCCGGTACGAGCAGTACTTC.

This clonotype was observed a few times. At one end the junction does not follow the germline gene, possibly because of a read error. The V and J genes are TRBV12-3 or TRBV12-4 and TRBJ2-2, with TRBD1 matching 9 bases. CDR3 length equals 15 residues. The CDR3 sequence: CASSLQGAGTGDLFF. The CDR3 nucleotides are TGTGCCAGCAGCCTACAGGGGGCTGGCACCGGGGACCTGTTTTTT.

V and J are TRBV5-1 and TRBJ1-4, with D possibly matching TRBD1 (5 bases). The V gene lost 3 bases and the J gene lost 1 base, with 13 bases spanning the gap. Germline lookup yields CDR1 SGHRS and CDR2 YFSETQ. CDR3 size: 16 residues. In DNA, the CDR3 is TGCGCCAGCAGCTGGACGGGGGGGGTAACTAATGAAAAACTGTTTTTT. It specifies CASSWTGGVTNEKLFF.

The rearrangement uses TRBV15 and TRBJ1-4, with 7 bases matching TRBD1. The CDR3 totals 15 residues. The trim removed 1 base at V and 4 bases at J, leaving 3 bases unmatched. CDR1 and CDR2 (germline): LNHNV, YYDKDF (reference sequence). The CDR3 DNA is TGTGCCACCAGCAGAGCACAGGGGTTTAATGAAAAACTGTTTTTT. It yields the protein CATSRAQGFNEKLFF.

The chain recombines TRBV27 with TRBJ2-7, with D perhaps TRBD1 (5 bases). The germline V gene encodes CDR1 MNHEY and CDR2 SMNVEV (reference sequence). There are 11 residues in the CDR3. Trimming shortened V by 7 bases and J by 6 bases, and 10 bases separated the two germline ends. The CDR3 sequence: CASMLGVEQYF. The CDR3 DNA is TGTGCCAGCATGCTAGGGGTCGAGCAGTACTTC.

The rearrangement uses TRBV6-5 and TRBJ1-2; D is perhaps TRBD1 (5 bases). The CDR3 consists of 13 residues. The ends were cut back, 2 bases at V and 4 bases at J, with 8 bases in the middle. Per the germline V gene, CDR1 is MNHEY and CDR2 is SVGAGI. In DNA form, the CDR3 reads TGTGCCAGCAGTTACGACAGCCTCTATGGCTACACCTTC. This codes for CASSYDSLYGYTF.

On this clonotype itself: A much larger clone is a single base away; this may be a read error. Likely a read error: the CDR3 ends without its conserved phenylalanine or tryptophan. The chain combines TRBV12-3 or TRBV12-4 with TRBJ2-7; D may be TRBD2 (5 bases). The CDR3 loop spans 10 amino acids. V gave up 8 bases and J gave up 8 bases, with 10 bases separating them. The CDR3 coding sequence is TGTGCCAGCGGAAAGCGGAAGCAGTACCTC. Translation gives CASGKRKQYL.

The chain links TRBV2 to TRBJ1-5; D perhaps matches TRBD1 (5 bases). Germline loops: CDR1 SNHLY, CDR2 FYNNEI. V lost 6 bases and J lost 1, with 10 bases in between. The CDR3 covers 14 residues. CDR3 coding DNA: TGTGCCAGCAGCAGACAGAAAAGCAATCAGCCCCAGCATTTT. The encoded protein is CASSRQKSNQPQHF.

This chain links TRBV19 with TRBJ2-1; D ambiguous. Looked up from germline, CDR1 is LNHDA and CDR2 is SQIVND (reference sequence). Trimming took off 0 bases at V and 2 bases at J, with 11 bases between the two ends. The CDR3 runs to 16 residues. This CDR3 reads CASSIDIAQPYNEQFF. CDR3 nucleotides: TGTGCCAGTAGTATAGATATTGCCCAGCCCTACAATGAGCAGTTCTTC.

This clonotype was counted between two and nine times. This chain connects TRBV2 to TRBJ2-7; D is possibly TRBD1 or TRBD2 (6 bases each). Germline V lookup: CDR1 SNHLY, CDR2 FYNNEI. Trimming removed 8 bases from V and 4 bases from J, with 24 bases in between. The CDR3 runs to 16 residues. The CDR3 here is CASAGPNHRGSYEQYF. The DNA for the CDR3 is TGTGCCAGCGCGGGACCGAACCATAGGGGGAGTTACGAGCAGTACTTC.

This sequence joins TRBV5-5 and TRBJ2-5; D call uncertain. The CDR3 length is 16 residues. Between the trimmed V and J ends, which lost 2 bases and 1 base, there was a span of 15 bases. CDR1 is SGHKS, CDR2 YYEKEE, per germline (reference sequence). This CDR3 is CASSFGGRLVQETQYF. In DNA, the CDR3 is TGTGCCAGCAGCTTCGGTGGGCGCCTTGTCCAAGAGACCCAGTACTTC.

This clonotype was seen many times. The chain joins TRBV20-1 to TRBJ1-4, with D maybe TRBD1 (5 bases). V was clipped by 4 bases and J by 12 bases, with 24 bases between them. This CDR3 region has 15 residues. Germline V gene sequence: CDR1 DFQATT, CDR2 SNEGSKA (reference sequence). The CDR3 DNA sequence: TGCAGTGCTAAGCAATGGGGCCCCACCCGGTCGGAACTGTTTTTT. This codes for CSAKQWGPTRSELFF.